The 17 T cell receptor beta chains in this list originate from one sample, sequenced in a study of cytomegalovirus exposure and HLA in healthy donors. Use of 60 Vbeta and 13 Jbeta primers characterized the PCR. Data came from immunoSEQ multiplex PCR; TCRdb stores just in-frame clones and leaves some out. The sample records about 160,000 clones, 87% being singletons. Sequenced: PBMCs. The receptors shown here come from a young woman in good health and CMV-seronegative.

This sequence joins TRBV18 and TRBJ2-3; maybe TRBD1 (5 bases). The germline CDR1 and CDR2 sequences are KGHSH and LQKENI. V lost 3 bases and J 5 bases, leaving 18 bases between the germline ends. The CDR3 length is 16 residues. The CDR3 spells CASSPPTNSGLDTQYF. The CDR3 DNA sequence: TGTGCCAGCTCACCCCCTACAAACTCAGGGCTAGATACGCAGTATTTT.

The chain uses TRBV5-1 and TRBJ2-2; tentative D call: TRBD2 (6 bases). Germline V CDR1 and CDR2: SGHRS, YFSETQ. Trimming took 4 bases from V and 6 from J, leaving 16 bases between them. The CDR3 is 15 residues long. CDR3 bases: TGCGCCAGCAGCGTGGGGACTTTGGGCGCCGGGGAGCTGTTTTTT. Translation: CASSVGTLGAGELFF. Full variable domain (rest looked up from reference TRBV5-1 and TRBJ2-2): KAGVTQTPRYLIKTRGQQVTLSCSPISGHRSVSWYQQTPGQGLQFLFEYFSETQRNKGNFPGRFSGRQFSNSRSEMNVSTLELGDSALYLCASSVGTLGAGELFFGEGSRLTVL.

The CDR3 is CASSPTGGNTGELFF. The DNA of the CDR3 is TGCGCCAGCAGCCCTACAGGGGGTAACACCGGGGAGCTGTTTTTT. The rearrangement uses TRBV5-1 and TRBJ2-2; 8 bases align to TRBD1. Germline trimming cut 4 bases from V and 2 bases from J; bases unmatched to any gene: 4. Germline CDR1 SGHRS, CDR2 YFSETQ. The CDR3 has 15 amino acids.

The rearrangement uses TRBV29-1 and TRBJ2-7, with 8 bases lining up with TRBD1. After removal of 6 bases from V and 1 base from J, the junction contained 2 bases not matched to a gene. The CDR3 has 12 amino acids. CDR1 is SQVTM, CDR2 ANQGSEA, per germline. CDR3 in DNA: TGCAGCGTCAACAGGGGGTCCTACGAGCAGTACTTC. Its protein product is CSVNRGSYEQYF.

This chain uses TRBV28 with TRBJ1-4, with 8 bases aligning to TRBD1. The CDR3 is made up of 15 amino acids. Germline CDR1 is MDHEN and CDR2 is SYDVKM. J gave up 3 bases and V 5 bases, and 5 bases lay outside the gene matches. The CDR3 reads CASSPTGEANEKLFF. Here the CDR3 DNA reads TGTGCCAGCAGTCCGACAGGGGAAGCTAATGAAAAACTGTTTTTT.

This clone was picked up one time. DNA of the CDR3: TGTGCCAGCAGAGACAGGGGGCGCGCTGAAGCTTTCTTT. Protein sequence: CASRDRGRAEAFF. V usage is TRBV2 and J usage is TRBJ1-1, with TRBD1 identical over 10 bases. Trimming at V came to 6 bases and at J to 6 bases, leaving 4 bases not matched to a gene. CDR3 size: 13 residues. CDR1 and CDR2 from the germline V gene are SNHLY and FYNNEI.

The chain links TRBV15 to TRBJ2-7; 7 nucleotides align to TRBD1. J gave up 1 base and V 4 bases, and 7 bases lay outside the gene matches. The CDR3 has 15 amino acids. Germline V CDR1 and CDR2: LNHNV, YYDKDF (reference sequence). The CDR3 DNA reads TGTGCCACCAGCACCGAACTGGGACAGTCCTACGAGCAGTACTTC. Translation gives CATSTELGQSYEQYF.

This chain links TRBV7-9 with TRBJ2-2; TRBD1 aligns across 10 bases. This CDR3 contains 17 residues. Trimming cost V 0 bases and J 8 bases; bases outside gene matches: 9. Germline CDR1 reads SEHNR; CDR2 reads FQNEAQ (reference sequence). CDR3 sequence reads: CASSLAPGQGGGGELFF. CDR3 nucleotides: TGTGCCAGCAGCTTAGCCCCTGGACAGGGGGGAGGAGGGGAGCTGTTTTTT.

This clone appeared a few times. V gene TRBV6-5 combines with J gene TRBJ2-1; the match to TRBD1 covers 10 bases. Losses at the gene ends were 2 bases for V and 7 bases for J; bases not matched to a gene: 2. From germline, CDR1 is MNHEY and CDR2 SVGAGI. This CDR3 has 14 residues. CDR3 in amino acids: CASSYPDRGNEQFF. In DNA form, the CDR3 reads TGTGCCAGCAGTTACCCGGACAGGGGGAATGAGCAGTTCTTC.

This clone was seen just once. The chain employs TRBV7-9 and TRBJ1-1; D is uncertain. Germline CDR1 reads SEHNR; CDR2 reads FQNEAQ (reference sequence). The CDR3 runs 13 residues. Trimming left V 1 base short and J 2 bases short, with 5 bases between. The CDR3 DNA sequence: TGTGCCAGCAGCTTAGGGGCTAACACTGAAGCTTTCTTT. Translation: CASSLGANTEAFF. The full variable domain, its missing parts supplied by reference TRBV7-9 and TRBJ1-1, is DTGVSQNPRHKITKRGQNVTFRCDPISEHNRLYWYRQTLGQGPEFLTYFQNEAQLEKSRLLSDRFSAERPKGSFSTLEIQRTEQGDSAMYLCASSLGANTEAFFGQGTRLTVV.

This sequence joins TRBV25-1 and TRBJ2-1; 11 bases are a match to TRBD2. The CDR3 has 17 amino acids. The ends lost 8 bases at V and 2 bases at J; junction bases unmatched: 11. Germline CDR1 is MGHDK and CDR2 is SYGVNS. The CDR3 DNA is TGTGCCAGCGAGGCTAGCGGGGGGCCATACCCCTACAATGAGCAGTTCTTC. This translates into CASEASGGPYPYNEQFF.

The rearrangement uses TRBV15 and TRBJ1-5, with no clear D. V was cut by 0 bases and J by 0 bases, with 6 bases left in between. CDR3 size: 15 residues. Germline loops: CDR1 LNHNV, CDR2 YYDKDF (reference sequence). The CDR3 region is CATSRDPLSNQPQHF. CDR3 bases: TGTGCCACCAGCAGAGATCCTCTTAGCAATCAGCCCCAGCATTTT.

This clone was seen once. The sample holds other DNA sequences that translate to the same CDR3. As DNA, the CDR3 is TGTGCCAGCAGCGTAGAGCCTCGGGGGAAAGCTAACTATGGCTACACCTTC. Translation: CASSVEPRGKANYGYTF. V gene TRBV9 combines with J gene TRBJ1-2; maybe TRBD1 (5 bases). Per germline, CDR1 SGDLS and CDR2 YYNGEE. The CDR3 has 17 amino acids. Trimming stripped 0 bases from V and 0 bases from J, with 15 bases between.

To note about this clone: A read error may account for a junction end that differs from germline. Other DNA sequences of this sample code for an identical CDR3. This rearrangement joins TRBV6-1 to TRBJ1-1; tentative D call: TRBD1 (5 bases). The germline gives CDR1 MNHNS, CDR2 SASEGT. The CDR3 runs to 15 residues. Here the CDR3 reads CASSVLGGANTEAFF. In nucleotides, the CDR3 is TGTGCCAGCAGTGTATTGGGCGGGGCGAACACTGAAGCCTTCTTT.

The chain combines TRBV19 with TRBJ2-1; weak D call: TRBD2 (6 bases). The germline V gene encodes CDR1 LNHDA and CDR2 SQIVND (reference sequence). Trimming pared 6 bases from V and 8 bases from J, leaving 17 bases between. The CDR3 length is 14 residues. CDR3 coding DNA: TGTGCCAGTAGCCATGGGGGGACTTCACATGAGCAGTTCTTC. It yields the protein CASSHGGTSHEQFF. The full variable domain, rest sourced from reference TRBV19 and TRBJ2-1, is DGGITQSPKYLFRKEGQNVTLSCEQNLNHDAMYWYRQDPGQGLRLIYYSQIVNDFQKGDIAEGYSVSREKKESFPLTVTSAQKNPTAFYLCASSHGGTSHEQFFGPGTRLTVL.

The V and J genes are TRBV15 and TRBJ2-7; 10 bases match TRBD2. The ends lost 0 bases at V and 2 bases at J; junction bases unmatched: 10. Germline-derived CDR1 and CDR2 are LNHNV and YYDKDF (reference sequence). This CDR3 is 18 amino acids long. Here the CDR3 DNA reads TGTGCCACCAGCAGAGATCTTACTAGCGGGACGGCGGCCTACGAGCAGTACTTC. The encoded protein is CATSRDLTSGTAAYEQYF.

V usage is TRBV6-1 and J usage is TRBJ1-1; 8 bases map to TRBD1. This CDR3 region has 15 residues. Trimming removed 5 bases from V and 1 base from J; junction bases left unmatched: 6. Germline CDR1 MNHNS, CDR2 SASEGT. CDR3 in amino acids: CASSWTGRGNTEAFF. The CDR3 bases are TGTGCCAGCAGTTGGACAGGGAGGGGGAACACTGAAGCTTTCTTT.